The present T cell receptor (beta chain) was sequenced within a study of blood T cell repertoires in COVID-19 (dated by TCRdb to about 2020). The study in broad terms: Collaborator samples came from the United States, Italy and Spain and covered acute and convalescent phases of COVID-19. The prospective study material was composed of cDNA or gDNA derived from T cells, B-cell-depleted T cells, or PBMCs. The dataset comprised deeply sampled blood TCRbeta repertoires from subjects exposed to, actively infected with, or recovered from COVID-19. Samples came from the ongoing ImmuneRACE study (first 160 participants) plus 1,254 subjects from 6 global collaborators. Where available, HLA class I and class II types were obtained from metadata supplied by the sample provider rather than from assay-based typing. The sample metadata nearly always contained a de-identified subject ID, COVID-19 status, age in years and sex. The repertoires were made available in a free public database intended to serve as a resource for research on the immune response to SARS-CoV-2.

Spanning cysteine to phenylalanine, the CDR3 consists of 13 amino acids. Here the CDR3 DNA is all that survives: 39 bases in frame from base 1. The germline V gene (reference sequence) sets CDR1 to DFQATT and CDR2 to SNEGSKA. V sheds 3 bases and J sheds 1 base, leaving 6 bases between their ends. The collaborating institutions used their own protocols to collect whole blood in K2EDTA tubes. For TCRbeta analysis, collaborator samples were shipped as frozen whole blood, as isolated PBMCs, or as DNA extracted from either sample type. Worth noting for this clone: The antigen it recognizes is unknown. Per-base quality was not reported, and no clone a single base away is much larger than it.

TCRbeta CDR3 regions were amplified from genomic DNA by means of the immunoSEQ Assay, a bias-controlled multiplex PCR. On the authors' methods: Nucleated cell counts per sample were estimated from amplification of reference gene primers within the assay. To quantify the absolute abundance of each unique TCRbeta CDR3 rearrangement, sequence reads were collapsed and filtered. For each sample, productive Simpson clonality was calculated as the square root of Simpson's diversity index across productive rearrangements. TCRdb mirrors the immuneACCESS table, restricted to in-frame sequences. Some clones are absent from its copies; in checked studies, under half trace to an unresolved V gene, and the reason for the others is unknown. V, J and clone size derive from that table, while D and trimming were established from the DNA sequence. A total of approximately 670,000 clones appear in this sample, 85% to 90% of them only once. Together, the top ten hold under 0.3% of the sample.

Overall study outcomes, separate from this receptor: The amount of clinical and demographic metadata varied by source and participant and was provided uncurated.

This chain is built from TRBV20-1 and TRBJ2-2; the D gene remains uncertain. The sequenced material came from peripheral blood. The TCR comes from a woman younger than 30 with acute or convalescent COVID-19. In nucleotides, the sequence is TGCAGTGCTAGTTATCGGAACACCGGGGAGCTGTTTTTT. Translated, this is CSASYRNTGELFF.